Shown below are 9 T cell receptor beta chains from a single sample sequenced in a study of molecular identifiers for immune sequencing clone quantification. Each CDR3 protein gets one entry after TCRdb re-called the PCR reads with MiXCR. The table shows around 480,000 distinct CDR3 sequences, with approximately 25% occurring only once. Sequenced sample: naive CD8+ T cells from blood, with Jurkat cell RNA spiked in. Subset denoted: FACS-sorted CD8+CD4-CCR7+CD45RA+ naive T cells. The receptors were gathered from a human donor in good health. Some libraries in this study had Jurkat cell RNA spiked in.

V usage is TRBV7-9 and J usage is TRBJ2-1; 7 nucleotides match TRBD1. Looked up from germline, CDR1 is SEHNR and CDR2 is FQNEAQ (reference sequence). The CDR3 is 17 residues long. With V trimmed by 5 bases and J by 8 bases, 18 bases remained unmatched. In DNA, the CDR3 is TGTGCCAGCAGCGCACCAGTCAGAGGGGGCCAACTGGATGAGCAGTTCTTC. This gives the protein CASSAPVRGGQLDEQFF.

For this clonotype: Just one base apart from a much larger clone, this may be a read error. The chain combines TRBV7-9 with TRBJ1-5; D unclear. Germline V gene sequence: CDR1 SEHNR, CDR2 FQNEAQ (reference sequence). Trimming took 1 base from V and 8 from J, leaving 9 bases between them. This CDR3 is built from 13 residues. CDR3 loop: CASSLDTLKPQHF. The CDR3 DNA follows: TGTGCCAGCAGCTTAGATACCCTGAAGCCCCAGCATTTT.

This clonotype was seen repeatedly, ten times or more. The rearrangement joins TRBV28 to TRBJ1-1; TRBD1 is a possible D gene (6 bases). Germline-derived CDR1 and CDR2 are MDHEN and SYDVKM. The CDR3 is 13 residues long. V was shortened by 5 bases and J by 7 bases, with 14 bases between the two germline ends. DNA of the CDR3: TGTGCCAGCAGTCCCCGGGGGCAGGGTGAAGCTTTCTTT. It codes for CASSPRGQGEAFF.

This clonotype was counted only a few times. The V gene is TRBV6-2 or TRBV6-3, the J gene TRBJ1-5, with a tentative D call TRBD1 (5 bases). The V gene lost 0 bases and the J gene lost 5 bases, with 11 bases spanning the gap. CDR3 size: 15 residues. Looked up from germline, CDR1 is MNHEY and CDR2 is SVGEGT. The CDR3 DNA reads as TGTGCCAGCAGTTACTCACGGAGGGGTGATCAGCCCCAGCATTTT. Protein product: CASSYSRRGDQPQHF.

This clonotype was counted only a few times. The DNA of the CDR3 is TGTGCCAGCAGCTCCCCCGACAGGGCGAACACTGAAGCTTTCTTT. Protein product: CASSSPDRANTEAFF. The chain carries TRBV7-6 and TRBJ1-1; 7 nucleotides agree with TRBD1. This CDR3 spans 15 amino acids. V was clipped by 4 bases and J by 1 base; unmatched bases: 6. Germline-derived CDR1 and CDR2 are SGHVS and FNYEAQ.

This clonotype was detected a few times. The genes are TRBV7-9 and TRBJ2-1, with TRBD2 matching over 7 bases. This CDR3 region has 16 residues. CDR1 and CDR2 from the germline V gene are SEHNR and FQNEAQ (reference sequence). V trimming: 5 bases; J trimming: 1 base; junction bases outside the gene matches: 8. CDR3 region: CASSGVGGGSYNEQFF. CDR3 DNA: TGTGCCAGCAGCGGCGTGGGCGGGGGTTCCTACAATGAGCAGTTCTTC.

Turning to this clonotype: The junction shows a germline mismatch at one end, possibly a read error. V gene TRBV18 combines with J gene TRBJ1-5; weak D call: TRBD1 (5 bases). Germline V lookup: CDR1 KGHSH, CDR2 LQKENI. The CDR3 is 14 residues long. Here the CDR3 reads CASSLTDSNPPQHF. As DNA, the CDR3 is TGTGCCAGCTCACTGACAGATAGCAATCCGCCCCAGCATTTT.

This clonotype was counted a few times. The chain uses TRBV24-1 and TRBJ2-4, with a weak D call TRBD2 (6 bases). Trimming took off 3 bases at V and 2 bases at J, with 13 bases between the two ends. This CDR3 is 16 amino acids long. The V gene's germline CDR1 is KGHDR and CDR2 SFDVKD. In DNA, the CDR3 is TGTGCCACCAGTGATGGAGGGTCGGGGACCAAAAACATTCAGTACTTC. Amino acid sequence: CATSDGGSGTKNIQYF.

CDR3 loop: CASSYERLAGGRGQNTQYF. The CDR3 nucleotides are TGTGCCAGCAGTTACGAGCGGCTAGCGGGAGGCCGCGGGCAAAATACGCAGTATTTT. This chain connects TRBV6-2 or TRBV6-3 to TRBJ2-3; 11 nucleotides agree with TRBD2. The germline V gene encodes CDR1 MNHEY and CDR2 SVGEGT. The CDR3 covers 19 residues. Trimming removed 2 bases from V and 7 bases from J; junction bases left unmatched: 17.